Below, one T cell receptor beta chain is given with its context. This clonotype has just a few counts. The clone's antigen remains unknown. Per-base quality was not reported, and no clone a single base away is much larger than it. This record comes from a study of blood T cells in healthy people across ages (dated by TCRdb to about 2015). For context, the study as a whole: In model experiments, roughly one uniquely barcoded TCR beta cDNA molecule per two T cells was captured by template switching. Using the same blood draw, the study looked at two additional independent replicas of 1 million unique cDNA reads for two donors, one aged 18 to 30 and the other aged 80 or older. To track age-related changes in TCR beta repertoire diversity, the study relied on deep sequencing normalized with unique cDNA molecular identifiers. To avoid experimental bias, donors of different ages were randomly spread across the sequencing lanes. The donors were divided into four age groups: young (average approximately 17 years), middle-aged (about 39), aged (under 70) and long-lived (82). What the authors observed across the whole study: Because profiling used bulk unsorted PBMCs, naive and antigen-experienced compartments could not be compared conclusively. Compared with the aged group, the long-lived group had more naive CD4+ T cells, fewer expanded clones and increased TCR diversity, a pattern suggesting age selection. Observed TCR beta diversity per million T cells fell roughly linearly with age, and a significant reduction was already apparent by age around 40. Estimates of total diversity from one million sequenced T cells were regarded as lower bounds and underestimates. Observed TCR beta diversity correlated strongly with the percentage of naive T cells measured by flow cytometry. The CMV infection status of donors was not known, potentially confounding age-related changes in expanded clonotypes.

Libraries came from 5' RACE. Sequencing instrument: Illumina HiSeq 2500. A second PCR of about 6 to 11 cycles was performed with a sample-barcoded 5' primer and a J-beta primer mix. Each TCR beta cDNA molecule received a unique molecular identifier from a template-switch 5' adaptor carrying 12 random nucleotides. At least 3 million CDR3-containing paired-end reads were obtained from each sample. All of the RNA was converted into first-strand cDNA using the Mint cDNA synthesis kit, with a TRBC-specific oligonucleotide serving as the primer. All cDNA was treated with uracil-DNA glycosylase and then went through a first 18-cycle PCR with the universal primers M1SS and BC2_uni_R. The study's own analysis went as follows. Normalization of each sample was performed by random selection of 1 million high-quality reads, each carrying a distinct molecular identifier. Reads sharing molecular identifiers were discarded rather than binned into consensus sequences. MiTCR, set to a Q25 quality threshold and the strictest error-elimination algorithm, was used for CDR3 identification, clonotype clustering and error correction. A nonparametric unseen species model using Euler transformation provided a lower-bound estimate of total TCR beta diversity. In TCRdb, the public reads were trimmed at Q25 with fastp and aligned with MiXCR, with productive beta chains retained. Each CDR3 protein gets just one entry, which takes the most common genes and DNA from the rows behind it. It is TCRdb's table, rather than the study itself, that gives the V and J calls and clone size. For this sample there are about 730,000 distinct CDR3 sequences; roughly 41% appear just once. The ten biggest clones cover 20% to 25% of the sample.

The donors were around 39 Caucasian individuals from Russia, aged roughly 6 to 90 years, who were systemically healthy. Each donor gave about 10 milliliters of peripheral blood, drawn into EDTA-treated Vacutainer tubes. Ficoll-Paque density-gradient centrifugation was used to isolate PBMCs, with at least 6.5 million obtained per sample. Trizol reagent was used to extract total RNA from PBMCs, with at least 5.5 micrograms per sample. For every donor, an aliquot of PBMCs went through flow cytometry to measure the percentages of naive CD45RAhigh/CD27high T cells. Reading the germline V gene (reference sequence) gives CDR1 DFQATT and CDR2 SNEGSKA. Compared with germline, V lacks 4 bases and J lacks 5 bases; bases without a gene match: 8. The CDR3 starts with the cysteine, ends with the phenylalanine, and has 14 residues. Only the CDR3 region is kept as DNA, spanning 42 bases read in frame from base 1.

The chain is encoded by TRBV20-1 joined to TRBJ2-5; a stretch of 9 junction bases matches TRBD2. The sample comprised blood. The sequence was collected from a woman in her fifties or sixties in good health. The encoded CDR3 is CSAKPAGGSETQYF. The DNA reads TGCAGTGCTAAGCCGGCGGGGGGGTCTGAGACCCAGTACTTC.